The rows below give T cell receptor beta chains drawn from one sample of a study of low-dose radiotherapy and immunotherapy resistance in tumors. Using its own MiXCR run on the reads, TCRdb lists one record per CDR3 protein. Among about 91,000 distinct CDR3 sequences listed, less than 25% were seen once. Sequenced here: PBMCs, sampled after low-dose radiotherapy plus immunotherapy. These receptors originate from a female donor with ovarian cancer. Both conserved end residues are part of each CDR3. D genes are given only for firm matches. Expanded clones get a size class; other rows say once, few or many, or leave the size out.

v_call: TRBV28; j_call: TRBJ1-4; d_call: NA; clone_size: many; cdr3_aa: CASNLGEKLFF; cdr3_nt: TGTGCCAGCAATCTCGGTGAAAAACTGTTTTTT
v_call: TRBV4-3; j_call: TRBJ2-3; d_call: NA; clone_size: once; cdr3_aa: CASSPERDTQYF; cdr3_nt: TGCGCCAGCAGCCCTGAGCGAGATACGCAGTATTTT
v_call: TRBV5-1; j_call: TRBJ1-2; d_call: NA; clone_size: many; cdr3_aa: CASSHDPRFGYTF; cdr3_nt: TGCGCCAGCAGCCACGATCCCCGATTTGGCTACACCTTC
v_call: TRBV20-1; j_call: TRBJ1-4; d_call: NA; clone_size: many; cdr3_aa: CSANRQPNEKLFF; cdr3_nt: TGCAGTGCTAATCGACAGCCAAATGAAAAACTGTTTTTT
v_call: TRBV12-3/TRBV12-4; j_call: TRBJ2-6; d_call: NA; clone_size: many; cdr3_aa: CASRRGAGANVLTF; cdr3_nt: TGTGCCAGCAGGAGGGGGGCCGGGGCCAACGTCCTGACTTTC
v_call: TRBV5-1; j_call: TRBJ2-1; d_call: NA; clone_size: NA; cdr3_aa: CASSLGAGPTNEQFF; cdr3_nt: TGCGCCAGCAGCTTGGGGGCCGGTCCAACGAATGAGCAGTTCTTC
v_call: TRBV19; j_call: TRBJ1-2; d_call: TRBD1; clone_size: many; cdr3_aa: CASSKWDSNYGYTF; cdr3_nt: TGTGCCAGTAGTAAGTGGGACAGTAACTATGGCTACACCTTC
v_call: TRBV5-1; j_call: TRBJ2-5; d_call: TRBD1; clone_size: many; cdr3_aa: CASRVGTAQETQYF; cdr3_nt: TGCGCCAGCAGGGTCGGGACAGCTCAAGAGACCCAGTACTTC
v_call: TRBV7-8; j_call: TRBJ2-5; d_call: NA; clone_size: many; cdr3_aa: CASSLRSQVTQYF; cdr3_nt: TGTGCCAGCAGCTTAAGATCACAAGTGACCCAGTACTTC
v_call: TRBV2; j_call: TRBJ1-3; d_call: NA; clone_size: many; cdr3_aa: CASTPDGNANTIYF; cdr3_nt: TGTGCCAGCACCCCTGACGGGAACGCAAACACCATATATTTT
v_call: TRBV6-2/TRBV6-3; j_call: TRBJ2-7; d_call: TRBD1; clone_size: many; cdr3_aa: CASSYRTGGANVYEQYF; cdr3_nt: TGTGCCAGCAGTTACCGGACAGGGGGCGCGAATGTCTACGAGCAGTACTTC
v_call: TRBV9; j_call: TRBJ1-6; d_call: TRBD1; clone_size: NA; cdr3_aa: CASSVVPGTDNSPLHF; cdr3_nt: TGTGCCAGCAGCGTAGTACCCGGGACAGACAATTCACCCCTCCACTTT
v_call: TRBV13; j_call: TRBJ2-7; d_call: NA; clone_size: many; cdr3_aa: CASSLVRGHYEQYF; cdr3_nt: TGTGCCAGCAGCTTAGTCCGGGGGCACTACGAGCAGTACTTC
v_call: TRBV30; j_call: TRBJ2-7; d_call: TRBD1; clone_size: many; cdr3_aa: CAWSPGTGEEYF; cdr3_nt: TGTGCCTGGTCGCCCGGGACAGGGGAGGAGTACTTC
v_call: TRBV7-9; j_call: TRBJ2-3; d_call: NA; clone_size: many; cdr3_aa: CASSLLDADTQYF; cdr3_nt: TGTGCCAGCAGCTTACTTGACGCAGATACGCAGTATTTT
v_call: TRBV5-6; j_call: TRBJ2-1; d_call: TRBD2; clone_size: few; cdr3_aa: CASSLGPAGSSYNEQFF; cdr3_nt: TGTGCCAGCAGCTTGGGTCCAGCGGGGTCCTCCTACAATGAGCAGTTCTTC
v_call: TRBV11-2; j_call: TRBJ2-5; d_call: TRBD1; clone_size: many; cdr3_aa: CASSLGGTGPQETQYF; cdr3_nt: TGTGCCAGCAGCTTAGGCGGGACAGGCCCCCAAGAGACCCAGTACTTC
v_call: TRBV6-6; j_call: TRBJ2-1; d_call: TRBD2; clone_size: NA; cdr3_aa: CASSRMSKLGAGTAYNEQFF; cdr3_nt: TGTGCCAGCAGTCGTATGTCTAAGTTGGGAGCGGGGACCGCCTACAATGAGCAGTTCTTC
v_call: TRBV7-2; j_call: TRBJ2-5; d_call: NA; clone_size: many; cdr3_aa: CATSLGGGQETQYF; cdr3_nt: TGTGCGACGAGCCTGGGGGGGGGGCAGGAGACCCAGTACTTC
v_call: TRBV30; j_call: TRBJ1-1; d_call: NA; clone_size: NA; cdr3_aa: CAWSGTLNSLSEAFF; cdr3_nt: TGTGCCTGGAGCGGGACGTTGAACTCGTTGAGTGAAGCTTTCTTT
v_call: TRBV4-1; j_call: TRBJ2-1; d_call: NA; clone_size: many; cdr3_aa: CASSQSGARPYNEQFF; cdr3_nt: TGCGCCAGCAGCCAGTCCGGGGCCCGCCCCTACAATGAGCAGTTCTTC
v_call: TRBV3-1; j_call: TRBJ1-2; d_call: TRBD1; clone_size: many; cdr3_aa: CASSPGGQRLGYTF; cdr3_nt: TGTGCCAGCAGCCCAGGGGGCCAGCGGCTCGGCTACACCTTC
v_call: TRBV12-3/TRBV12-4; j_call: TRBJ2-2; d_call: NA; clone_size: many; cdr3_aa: CASSIPRALNTGELFF; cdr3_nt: TGTGCCAGCAGCATACCTCGGGCTTTGAACACCGGGGAGCTGTTTTTT
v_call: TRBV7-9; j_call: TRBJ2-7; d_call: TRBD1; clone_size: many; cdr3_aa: CASSLTGGGSEQYF; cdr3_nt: TGTGCCAGCAGCTTGACAGGGGGTGGGAGCGAGCAGTACTTC
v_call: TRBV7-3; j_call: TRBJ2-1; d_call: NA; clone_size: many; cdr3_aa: CASSPPGYNSYNEQFF; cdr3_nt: TGTGCCAGCAGCCCCCCAGGCTACAACTCCTACAATGAGCAGTTCTTC
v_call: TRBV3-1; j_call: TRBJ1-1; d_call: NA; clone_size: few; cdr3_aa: CASSPRRPRPTEAFF; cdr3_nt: TGTGCCAGCAGCCCCCGCCGGCCGAGGCCCACTGAAGCTTTCTTT
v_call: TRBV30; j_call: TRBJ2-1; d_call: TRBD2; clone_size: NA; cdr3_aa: CAWSVFWLAGGLSDEQFF; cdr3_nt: TGTGCCTGGAGTGTCTTTTGGCTAGCGGGAGGGCTCTCTGATGAGCAGTTCTTC
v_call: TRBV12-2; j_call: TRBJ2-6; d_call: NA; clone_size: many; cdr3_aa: CASRFRAGGPTGSGANVLTF; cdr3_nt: TGTGCAAGTCGCTTCAGAGCGGGGGGGCCCACGGGCTCTGGGGCCAACGTCCTGACTTTC
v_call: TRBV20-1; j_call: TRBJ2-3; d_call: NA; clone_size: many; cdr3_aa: CSASSGSTDTQYF; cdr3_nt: TGCAGTGCTAGCAGTGGGAGCACAGATACGCAGTATTTT
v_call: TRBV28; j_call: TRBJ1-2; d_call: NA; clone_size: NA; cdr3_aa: CASSPNEGAGYTF; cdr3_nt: TGTGCCAGCAGTCCCAATGAAGGGGCTGGCTACACCTTC
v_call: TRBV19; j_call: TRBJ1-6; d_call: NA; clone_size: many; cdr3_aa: CASSIAYKDSPLHF; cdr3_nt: TGTGCCAGTAGTATAGCGTATAAGGATTCACCCCTCCACTTT
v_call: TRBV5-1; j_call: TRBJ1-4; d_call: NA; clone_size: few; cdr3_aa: CASSLDGAGKLFFF; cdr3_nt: NA
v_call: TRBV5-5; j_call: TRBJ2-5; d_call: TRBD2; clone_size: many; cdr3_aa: CASSFGLAGREIQYF; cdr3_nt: TGTGCCAGCAGCTTCGGTCTAGCAGGGAGGGAGATCCAGTACTTC
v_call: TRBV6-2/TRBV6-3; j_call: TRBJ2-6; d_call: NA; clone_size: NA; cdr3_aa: CASTPRTSGANVLTF; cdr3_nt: TGTGCCAGCACCCCCAGAACCTCTGGGGCCAACGTCCTGACTTTC